This TCR beta chain was profiled in a study of blood T cell repertoires in COVID-19. The assay was immunoSEQ multiplex PCR, and TCRdb's table has in-frame clones only and misses some. The table shows about 250,000 clones, with about 88% occurring only once. Cohort 3 recovery required two negative PCRs, clearance, or symptom resolution. Trimming cost V 4 bases and J 0 bases; bases outside gene matches: 16. CDR3 length equals 19 residues. Germline values: CDR1 SGHRS, CDR2 YFSETQ. This rearrangement joins TRBV5-1 to TRBJ1-1; 9 bases are a match to TRBD1. The specimen was PBMCs or T cells enriched from blood (not recorded which). The TCR was taken from a woman in her 50s who had recovered from COVID-19. The CDR3 sequence: CASSPRTGALVSMNTEAFF. CDR3 DNA: TGCGCCAGCAGCCCACGGACAGGGGCCCTAGTCTCCATGAACACTGAAGCTTTCTTT. The whole variable domain, remainder taken from reference TRBV5-1 and TRBJ1-1, is KAGVTQTPRYLIKTRGQQVTLSCSPISGHRSVSWYQQTPGQGLQFLFEYFSETQRNKGNFPGRFSGRQFSNSRSEMNVSTLELGDSALYLCASSPRTGALVSMNTEAFFGQGTRLTVV.